A single sample is the source of the 23 T cell receptor beta chains below, sequenced in a study of vaccination and CD4 T cells after COVID-19. Documented treatment: roughly 10-day PBMC culture with coronavirus spike peptide pools or control peptides (ViraFEST assay). These receptors' antigens are unknown. The study sequenced cultured CD4+ T cell DNA using the Oncomine TCR Beta short-read assay. TCRdb reprocessed the PCR reads with MiXCR, giving one entry per CDR3 protein. The data show approximately 15,000 distinct CDR3 sequences, 55% to 75% seen once. The sequenced sample was CD4+ T cells from blood, cultured in vitro. The receptor set was obtained from a human donor who had recovered from COVID-19.

By its share, this clonotype is medium-sized. V is TRBV20-1 and J is TRBJ1-2, with D unclear. CDR3 length: 15 amino acids. V was shortened by 1 base and J by 0 bases, with 12 bases between the two germline ends. Germline V lookup: CDR1 DFQATT, CDR2 SNEGSKA (reference sequence). This CDR3 is CSARGRTSANYGYTF. The CDR3 bases are TGCAGTGCTAGAGGCCGGACGTCAGCTAACTATGGCTACACCTTC.

The V gene is TRBV7-2, the J gene TRBJ1-2; D unresolved. V was trimmed by 3 bases and J by 3 bases, leaving 8 bases between them. This CDR3 has 13 residues. Germline assignment: CDR1 SGHTA and CDR2 FQGNSA. The CDR3 loop reads CASSFYSDYGYTF. CDR3 in DNA: TGTGCCAGCAGCTTTTACAGCGACTATGGCTACACCTTC.

The table lists this clonotype with a few counts. V gene TRBV7-6 combines with J gene TRBJ2-7; 11 positions agree with TRBD2. The junction had 7 bases not matched to a gene; V was cut back by 5 bases and J by 4 bases. This CDR3 comprises 15 residues. The germline CDR1 and CDR2 sequences are SGHVS and FNYEAQ. This chain's CDR3 is CASSPYSGRGYEQYF. Written as DNA, the CDR3 is TGTGCCAGCAGCCCCTATAGCGGGAGGGGGTACGAGCAGTACTTC.

The chain uses TRBV7-3 and TRBJ2-1, with 11 bases lining up with TRBD2. The germline V gene encodes CDR1 SGHTA and CDR2 FQGTGA. V shed 4 bases and J 0 bases; nucleotides not matched to a gene: 2. The CDR3 has 16 residues. CDR3 loop: CASSYLAGGSYNEQFF. In nucleotides, the CDR3 is TGTGCCAGCAGCTATCTAGCGGGAGGCTCCTACAATGAGCAGTTCTTC.

V is TRBV20-1 and J is TRBJ2-7, with 13 bases lining up with TRBD2. The ends lost 6 bases at V and 2 bases at J; junction bases unmatched: 7. The CDR3 consists of 15 residues. From germline, CDR1 is DFQATT and CDR2 SNEGSKA (reference sequence). Here the CDR3 DNA reads TGCAGTGCCGCCGGGACTAGCGGGAACACCTACGAGCAGTACTTC. It translates to CSAAGTSGNTYEQYF.

This chain joins TRBV7-2 and TRBJ1-5; no definite D call. Germline V gene sequence: CDR1 SGHTA, CDR2 FQGNSA. This CDR3 has 14 amino acids. V lost 2 bases to trimming and J lost 7 bases, with 12 bases between them. The CDR3 DNA reads TGTGCCAGCAGCTTATCGCGGTTCGTACAGCCCCAGCATTTT. This encodes CASSLSRFVQPQHF.

The rearrangement joins TRBV20-1 to TRBJ2-7; weak D call: TRBD1 (5 bases). CDR3 size: 15 residues. The V gene lost 6 bases and the J gene lost 2 bases, with 20 bases spanning the gap. Germline V gene data show CDR1 as DFQATT and CDR2 as SNEGSKA (reference sequence). The CDR3 bases are TGCAGTGCCCTCCCAGACAGCCCCGTGGCCTACGAGCAGTACTTC. It codes for CSALPDSPVAYEQYF.

This clonotype has a handful of counts. The chain combines TRBV20-1 with TRBJ1-5; 10 bases line up with TRBD1. The CDR3 runs 16 residues. The V segment lost 6 bases and the J segment 1 base; nucleotides outside the gene matches: 9. The germline V gene encodes CDR1 DFQATT and CDR2 SNEGSKA (reference sequence). CDR3 sequence reads: CSANDRGLASNQPQHF. CDR3 coding DNA: TGCAGTGCGAACGACAGGGGGCTGGCAAGCAATCAGCCCCAGCATTTT.

The chain has TRBV11-3 and TRBJ2-3; TRBD1 is a possible D gene (6 bases). The length of the CDR3 is 15 residues. Germline V gives CDR1 SGHNT, CDR2 YENEEA. Trimming cost V 4 bases and J 1 base, with 12 bases left between them. The CDR3 is CASSWGQGRTDTQYF. CDR3 DNA sequence: TGTGCCAGCAGCTGGGGGCAGGGACGCACAGATACGCAGTATTTT.

This chain joins TRBV7-9 and TRBJ1-4, with 9 bases aligning to TRBD1. J was trimmed by 7 bases and V by 4 bases; bases with no gene match: 7. CDR1 is SEHNR and CDR2 is FQNEAQ in the germline V gene (reference sequence). CDR3 length: 15 amino acids. The CDR3 region has the DNA TGTGCCAGCAGCTGGACAGGGGATAAAGGTGAAAAACTGTTTTTT. Translation gives CASSWTGDKGEKLFF. Filled out from reference TRBV7-9 and TRBJ1-4, the complete variable domain reads DTGVSQNPRHKITKRGQNVTFRCDPISEHNRLYWYRQTLGQGPEFLTYFQNEAQLEKSRLLSDRFSAERPKGSFSTLEIQRTEQGDSAMYLCASSWTGDKGEKLFFGSGTQLSVL.

The chain couples TRBV27 to TRBJ2-5, with D unresolved. This CDR3 contains 13 residues. V was clipped by 7 bases and J by 1 base, with 10 bases between them. CDR1 is MNHEY, CDR2 SMNVEV, per germline (reference sequence). CDR3 in DNA: TGTGCCAGCAAGTCTTACACCCAAGAGACCCAGTACTTC. The encoded protein is CASKSYTQETQYF.

The chain employs TRBV6-2 or TRBV6-3 and TRBJ2-7; perhaps TRBD1 as D (6 bases). The V gene's germline CDR1 is MNHEY and CDR2 SVGEGT. Trimming shortened V by 1 base and J by 2 bases, and 15 bases separated the two germline ends. The CDR3 consists of 16 residues. CDR3 sequence (DNA): TGTGCCAGCAGTTACTACAGGGCGGGCCGACCCTACGAGCAGTACTTC. Residues: CASSYYRAGRPYEQYF.

The rearrangement uses TRBV7-2 and TRBJ2-2, with 7 bases fitting TRBD2. J gave up 1 base and V 5 bases, and 10 bases lay outside the gene matches. Germline CDR1 SGHTA, CDR2 FQGNSA. CDR3 length: 17 amino acids. The CDR3 sequence is CASSVPQGGGNTGELFF. The CDR3, as DNA: TGTGCCAGCAGCGTCCCCCAGGGCGGGGGGAACACCGGGGAGCTGTTTTTT.

V gene TRBV28 combines with J gene TRBJ1-5, with TRBD1 as a possible D gene (5 bases). Germline values: CDR1 MDHEN, CDR2 SYDVKM. Trimming cost V 4 bases and J 0 bases, with 13 bases left between them. The CDR3 has 16 amino acids. This chain's CDR3 is CASSSAVGGSNQPQHF. The CDR3 DNA follows: TGTGCCAGCAGTTCGGCTGTCGGGGGTAGCAATCAGCCCCAGCATTTT.

This chain connects TRBV6-5 to TRBJ2-7; TRBD2 agrees at 11 bases. Germline V gene lookup returns CDR1 MNHEY and CDR2 SVGAGI. The V and J ends lost 4 bases and 3 bases, in that order; junction bases with no gene match: 2. The CDR3 contains 14 residues. The CDR3 spells CASSWTSGHYEQYF. The CDR3 DNA reads as TGTGCCAGCAGTTGGACTAGCGGGCACTACGAGCAGTACTTC.

The V gene is TRBV30, the J gene TRBJ1-1; tentative D call: TRBD1 (6 bases). The ends were cut back, 2 bases at V and 2 bases at J, with 9 bases in the middle. CDR3 length: 13 residues. Germline V CDR1 and CDR2: GTSNPN, SVGIG (reference sequence). The CDR3 DNA reads TGTGCCTGGAGTAAGGGGGGTAACACTGAAGCTTTCTTT. Encoded protein: CAWSKGGNTEAFF.

The chain couples TRBV27 to TRBJ2-7, with TRBD2 matching 10 bases. CDR3 length: 18 amino acids. CDR1 and CDR2 (germline): MNHEY, SMNVEV (reference sequence). Trimming took 2 bases from V and 4 from J; bases not matched to a gene: 14. The CDR3 reads CASSLRAGASGSSYEQYF. The DNA of the CDR3 is TGTGCCAGCAGTTTAAGGGCAGGGGCTAGCGGGAGCTCGTACGAGCAGTACTTC.

V gene TRBV7-9 combines with J gene TRBJ1-6, with D perhaps TRBD1 (6 bases). V lost 6 bases and J lost 10, with 13 bases in between. The CDR3 is 13 amino acids. Germline CDR1 reads SEHNR; CDR2 reads FQNEAQ (reference sequence). CDR3 sequence reads: CASSYDRNSPLHF. CDR3 coding DNA: TGTGCCAGCAGTTACGACAGGAACTCACCCCTCCACTTT.

The V gene is TRBV7-2, the J gene TRBJ2-1; 15 nucleotides align to TRBD2. The V and J ends lost 3 bases and 3 bases, in that order; junction bases with no gene match: 18. Germline assignment: CDR1 SGHTA and CDR2 FQGNSA. This CDR3 has 22 amino acids. The CDR3 here is CASSFLQPGLAGGGINYNEQFF. The CDR3 nucleotides read TGTGCCAGCAGCTTCCTACAACCGGGACTAGCGGGAGGCGGGATAAACTACAATGAGCAGTTCTTC.

The rearrangement uses TRBV27 and TRBJ2-1; D remains ambiguous. Germline CDR1 and CDR2: MNHEY and SMNVEV (reference sequence). The CDR3 spans 15 residues. V was clipped by 7 bases and J by 4 bases, with 17 bases between them. CDR3 loop: CASTPVGWEYNEQFF. CDR3 bases: TGTGCCAGCACTCCCGTGGGGTGGGAATACAATGAGCAGTTCTTC.

The genes are TRBV24-1 and TRBJ2-3; the D is unclear. Germline CDR1 and CDR2: KGHDR and SFDVKD. The CDR3 length is 12 residues. V was trimmed by 5 bases and J by 2 bases, leaving 4 bases between them. As DNA, the CDR3 is TGTGCCACCAGTGTCTACACAGATACGCAGTATTTT. It is translated as CATSVYTDTQYF.

The V gene is TRBV10-3, the J gene TRBJ2-7; 14 nucleotides line up with TRBD2. The germline gives CDR1 ENHRY, CDR2 SYGVKD. With V trimmed by 4 bases and J by 3 bases, 14 bases remained unmatched. The CDR3 is 19 residues long. CDR3: CAISGGQGLAGATDYEQYF. The CDR3 coding sequence is TGTGCCATCAGTGGCGGACAGGGACTAGCGGGAGCGACCGACTACGAGCAGTACTTC.

This clonotype occurred a few times. V usage is TRBV20-1 and J usage is TRBJ2-7, with unresolved D. Deletions cut 6 bases from V and 7 bases from J, with 22 bases between. Germline CDR1 DFQATT, CDR2 SNEGSKA (reference sequence). This CDR3 has 14 amino acids. The CDR3 is CSANPWSYGVEQYF. The CDR3 nucleotides read TGCAGTGCCAACCCGTGGTCGTATGGGGTGGAGCAGTACTTC.